The 2 T cell receptor beta chains below all came from one sample that was sequenced in a study of cytomegalovirus exposure and HLA in healthy donors. Repertoires were generated with immunoSEQ multiplex PCR, while TCRdb's copy carries only in-frame clones and drops some. The data hold tens of thousands of clones, with roughly 94% observed a single time. Sequenced: PBMCs. Receptor source: a woman aged 18-29 years in good health and CMV-seropositive.

The chain is built from TRBV29-1 and TRBJ1-2; D possibly corresponds to TRBD1 (6 bases). This CDR3 spans 13 amino acids. V shed 6 bases and J shed 4 bases, with 15 bases lying between them. Germline V gives CDR1 SQVTM, CDR2 ANQGSEA. DNA of the CDR3: TGCAGCGTGGATCCGGGACAAGGCTATGGCTACACCTTC. The encoded protein is CSVDPGQGYGYTF.

This chain uses TRBV29-1 with TRBJ1-3; 8 nucleotides align to TRBD1. Per germline, CDR1 SQVTM and CDR2 ANQGSEA. The ends lost 1 base at V and 5 bases at J; junction bases unmatched: 10. CDR3 length: 16 residues. CDR3 region: CSVEGGTGFGRNTIYF. The CDR3 nucleotides read TGCAGCGTTGAAGGGGGGACAGGTTTTGGTCGAAACACCATATATTTT.